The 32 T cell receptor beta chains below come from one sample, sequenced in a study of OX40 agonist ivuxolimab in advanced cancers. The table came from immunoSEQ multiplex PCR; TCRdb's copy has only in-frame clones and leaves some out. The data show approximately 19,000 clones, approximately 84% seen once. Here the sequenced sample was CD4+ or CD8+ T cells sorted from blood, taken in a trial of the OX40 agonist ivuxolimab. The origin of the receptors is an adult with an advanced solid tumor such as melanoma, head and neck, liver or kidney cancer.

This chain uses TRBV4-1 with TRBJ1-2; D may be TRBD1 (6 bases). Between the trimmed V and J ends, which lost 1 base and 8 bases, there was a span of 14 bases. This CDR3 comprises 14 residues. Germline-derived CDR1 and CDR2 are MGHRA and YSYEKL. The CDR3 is CASSQVITGQGYTF. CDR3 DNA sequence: TGCGCCAGCAGCCAAGTCATTACAGGGCAAGGCTACACCTTC.

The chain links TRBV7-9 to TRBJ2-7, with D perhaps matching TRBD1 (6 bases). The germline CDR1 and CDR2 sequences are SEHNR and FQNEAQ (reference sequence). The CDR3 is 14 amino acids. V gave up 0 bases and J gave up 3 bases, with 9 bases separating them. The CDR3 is CASSLATGDYEQYF. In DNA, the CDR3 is TGTGCCAGCAGCTTAGCGACAGGAGACTACGAGCAGTACTTC.

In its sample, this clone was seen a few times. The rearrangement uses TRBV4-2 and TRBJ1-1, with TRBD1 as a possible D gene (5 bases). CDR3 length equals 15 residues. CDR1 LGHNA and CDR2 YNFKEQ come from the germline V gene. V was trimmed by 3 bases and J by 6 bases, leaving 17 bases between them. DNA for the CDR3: TGTGCCAGCAGCCACACCCAAGGGGACTCCTCTGAAGCTTTCTTT. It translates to CASSHTQGDSSEAFF.

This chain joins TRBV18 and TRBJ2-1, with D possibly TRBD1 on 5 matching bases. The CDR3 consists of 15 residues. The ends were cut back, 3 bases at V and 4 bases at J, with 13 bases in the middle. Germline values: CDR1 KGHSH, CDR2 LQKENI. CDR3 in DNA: TGTGCCAGCTCACCTGTGACAGAGCTTTACAATGAGCAGTTCTTC. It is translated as CASSPVTELYNEQFF.

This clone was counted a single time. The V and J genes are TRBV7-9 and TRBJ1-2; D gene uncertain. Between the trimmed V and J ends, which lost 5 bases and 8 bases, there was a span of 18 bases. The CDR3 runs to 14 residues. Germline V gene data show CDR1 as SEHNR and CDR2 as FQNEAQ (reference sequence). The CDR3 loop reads CASSPVGKQRGYTF. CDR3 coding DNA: TGTGCCAGCAGCCCTGTGGGGAAACAGCGAGGCTACACCTTC.

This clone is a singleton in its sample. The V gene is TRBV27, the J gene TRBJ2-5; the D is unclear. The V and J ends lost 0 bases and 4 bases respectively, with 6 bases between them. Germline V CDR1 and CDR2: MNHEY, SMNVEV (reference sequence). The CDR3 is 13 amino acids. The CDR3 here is CASSLSLVETQYF. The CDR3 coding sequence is TGTGCCAGCAGTTTATCCTTGGTAGAGACCCAGTACTTC.

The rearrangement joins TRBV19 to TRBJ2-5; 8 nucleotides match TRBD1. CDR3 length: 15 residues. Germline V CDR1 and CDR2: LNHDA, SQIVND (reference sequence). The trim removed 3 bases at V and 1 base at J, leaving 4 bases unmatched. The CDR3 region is CASSMGQATQETQYF. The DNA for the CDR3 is TGTGCCAGTAGTATGGGACAGGCCACCCAAGAGACCCAGTACTTC.

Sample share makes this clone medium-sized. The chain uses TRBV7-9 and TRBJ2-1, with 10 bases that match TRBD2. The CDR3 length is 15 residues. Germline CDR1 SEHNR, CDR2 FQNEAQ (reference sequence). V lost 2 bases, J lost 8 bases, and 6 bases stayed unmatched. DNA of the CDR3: TGTGCCAGCAGCTTAATACTAGCGGGAACGGATGAGCAGTTCTTC. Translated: CASSLILAGTDEQFF.

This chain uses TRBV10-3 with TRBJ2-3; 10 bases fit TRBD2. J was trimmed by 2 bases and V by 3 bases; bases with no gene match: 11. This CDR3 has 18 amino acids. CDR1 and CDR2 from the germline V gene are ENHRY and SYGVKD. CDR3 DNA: TGTGCCATCAGTGACCCGTTCCGCCTAGCGGGAGACACAGATACGCAGTATTTT. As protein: CAISDPFRLAGDTDTQYF.

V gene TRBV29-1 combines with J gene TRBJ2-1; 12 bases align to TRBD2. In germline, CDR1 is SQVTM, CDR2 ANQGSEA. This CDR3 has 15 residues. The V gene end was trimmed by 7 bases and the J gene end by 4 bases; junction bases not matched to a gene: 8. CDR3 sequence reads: CSGASGRAEYNEQFF. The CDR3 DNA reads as TGCAGCGGGGCTAGCGGGAGGGCCGAGTACAATGAGCAGTTCTTC.

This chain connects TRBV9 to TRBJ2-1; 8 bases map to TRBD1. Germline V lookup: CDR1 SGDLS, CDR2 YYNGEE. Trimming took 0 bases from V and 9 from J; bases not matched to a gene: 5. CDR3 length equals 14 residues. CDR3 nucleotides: TGTGCCAGCAGCGTAGGACAGGGGAGGAGTGAGCAGTTCTTC. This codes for CASSVGQGRSEQFF.

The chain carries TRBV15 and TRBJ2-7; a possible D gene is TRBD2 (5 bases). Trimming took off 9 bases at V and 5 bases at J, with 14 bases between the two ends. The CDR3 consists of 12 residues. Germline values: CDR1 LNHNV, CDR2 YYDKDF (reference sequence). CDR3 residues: CATSVGMDEQYF. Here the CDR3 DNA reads TGTGCCACATCCGTCGGGATGGACGAGCAGTACTTC.

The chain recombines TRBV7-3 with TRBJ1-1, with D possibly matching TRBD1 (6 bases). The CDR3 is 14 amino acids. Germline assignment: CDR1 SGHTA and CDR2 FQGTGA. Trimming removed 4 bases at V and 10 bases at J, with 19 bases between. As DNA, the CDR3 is TGTGCCAGCAGCTCGTCAGGGGTCAGCCGTGCAGCTTTCTTT. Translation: CASSSSGVSRAAFF.

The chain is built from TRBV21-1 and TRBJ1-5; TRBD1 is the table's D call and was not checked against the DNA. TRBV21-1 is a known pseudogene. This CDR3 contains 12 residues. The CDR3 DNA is TGTGCCAGCAGCAGGGACAATCCGGGACGGCATTTT. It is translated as CASSRDNPGRHF.

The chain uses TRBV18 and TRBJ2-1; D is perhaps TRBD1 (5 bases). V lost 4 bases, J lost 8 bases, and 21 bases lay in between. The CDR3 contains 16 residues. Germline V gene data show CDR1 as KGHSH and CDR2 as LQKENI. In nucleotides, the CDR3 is TGTGCCAGCTCACAAGTAGGCACAGGTATTTACGATGAGCAGTTCTTC. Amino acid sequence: CASSQVGTGIYDEQFF.

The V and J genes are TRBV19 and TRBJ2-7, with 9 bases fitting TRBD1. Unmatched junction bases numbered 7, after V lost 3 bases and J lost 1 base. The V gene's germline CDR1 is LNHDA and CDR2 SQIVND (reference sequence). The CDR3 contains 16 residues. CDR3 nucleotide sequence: TGTGCCAGTAGTATCGGACCCGGGACAGGGTCCTACGAGCAGTACTTC. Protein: CASSIGPGTGSYEQYF.

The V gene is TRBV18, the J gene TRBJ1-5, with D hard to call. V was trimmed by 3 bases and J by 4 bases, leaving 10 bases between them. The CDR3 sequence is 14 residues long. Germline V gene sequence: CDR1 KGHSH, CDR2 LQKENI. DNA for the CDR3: TGTGCCAGCTCACCGGCAAACATTAATCAGCCCCAGCATTTT. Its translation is CASSPANINQPQHF.

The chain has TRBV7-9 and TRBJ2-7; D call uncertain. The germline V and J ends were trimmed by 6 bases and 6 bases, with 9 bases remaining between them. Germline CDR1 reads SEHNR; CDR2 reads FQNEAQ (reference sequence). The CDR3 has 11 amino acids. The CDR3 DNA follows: TGTGCCAGCAGTCATCCGAGCGAGCAGTACTTC. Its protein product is CASSHPSEQYF.

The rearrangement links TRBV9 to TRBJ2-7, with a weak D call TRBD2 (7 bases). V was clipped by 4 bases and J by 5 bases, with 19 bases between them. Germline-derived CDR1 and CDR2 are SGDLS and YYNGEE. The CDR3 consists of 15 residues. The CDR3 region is CASSPGGAMMDEQYF. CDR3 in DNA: TGTGCCAGCAGCCCTGGGGGGGCCATGATGGACGAGCAGTACTTC.

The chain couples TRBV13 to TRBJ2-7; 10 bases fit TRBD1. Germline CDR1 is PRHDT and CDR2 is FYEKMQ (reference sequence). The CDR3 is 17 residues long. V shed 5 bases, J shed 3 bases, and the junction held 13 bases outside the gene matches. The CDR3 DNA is TGTGCCAGCAGCGCCGCACCGGGACAGGGGCTTTACTACGAGCAGTACTTC. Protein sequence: CASSAAPGQGLYYEQYF.

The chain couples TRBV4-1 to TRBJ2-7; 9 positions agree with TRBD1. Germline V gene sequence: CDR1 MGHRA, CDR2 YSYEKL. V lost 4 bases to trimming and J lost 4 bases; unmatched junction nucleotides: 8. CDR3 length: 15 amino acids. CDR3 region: CASSPGTGFEYEQYF. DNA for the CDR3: TGCGCCAGCAGCCCCGGGACAGGGTTTGAGTACGAGCAGTACTTC.

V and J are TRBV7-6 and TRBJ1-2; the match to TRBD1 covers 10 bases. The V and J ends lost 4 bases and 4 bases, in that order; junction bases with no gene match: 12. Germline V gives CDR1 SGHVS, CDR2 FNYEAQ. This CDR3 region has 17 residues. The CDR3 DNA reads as TGTGCCAGCAGCTCGCCGGGAGGGACAGGGGTAACCTATGGCTACACCTTC. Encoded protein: CASSSPGGTGVTYGYTF.

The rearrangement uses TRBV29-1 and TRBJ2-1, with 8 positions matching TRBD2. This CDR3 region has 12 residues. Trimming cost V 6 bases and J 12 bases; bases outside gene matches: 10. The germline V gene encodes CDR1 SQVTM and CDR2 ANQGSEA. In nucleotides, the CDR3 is TGCAGCGTGGCGGGAGGACTCCTCGGGCAGTTCTTC. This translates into CSVAGGLLGQFF.

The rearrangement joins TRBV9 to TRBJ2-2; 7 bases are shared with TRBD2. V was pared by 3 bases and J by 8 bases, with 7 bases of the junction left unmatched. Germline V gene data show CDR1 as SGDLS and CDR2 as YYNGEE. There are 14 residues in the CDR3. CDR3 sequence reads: CASSGKGGLGELFF. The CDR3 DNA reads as TGTGCCAGCAGCGGGAAGGGAGGGCTAGGGGAGCTGTTTTTT.

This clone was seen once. The CDR3 coding sequence is TGTGCCAGCAGCTCCAGCGGGGGCGTGCTTGAGGATACGCAGTATTTT. As protein: CASSSSGGVLEDTQYF. The chain carries TRBV9 and TRBJ2-3, with TRBD2 identical over 8 bases. CDR3 length: 16 residues. Germline lookup yields CDR1 SGDLS and CDR2 YYNGEE. Trimming took 4 bases from V and 6 from J; bases not matched to a gene: 13.

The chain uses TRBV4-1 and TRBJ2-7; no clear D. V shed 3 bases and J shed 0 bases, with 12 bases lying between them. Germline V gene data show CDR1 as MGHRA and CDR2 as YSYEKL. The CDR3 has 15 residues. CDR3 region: CASSQSGGSSYEQYF. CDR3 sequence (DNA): TGCGCCAGCAGCCAGTCCGGCGGTAGCTCCTACGAGCAGTACTTC.

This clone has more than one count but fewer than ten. CDR3 bases: TGTGCCAGCAGCTTAAATTCAAATGAAAAACTGTTTTTT. This gives the protein CASSLNSNEKLFF. The chain is built from TRBV7-3 and TRBJ1-4, with unresolved D. The CDR3 consists of 13 residues. The V end was cut by 1 base, the J end by 5 bases, with 5 bases between. Germline lookup yields CDR1 SGHTA and CDR2 FQGTGA.

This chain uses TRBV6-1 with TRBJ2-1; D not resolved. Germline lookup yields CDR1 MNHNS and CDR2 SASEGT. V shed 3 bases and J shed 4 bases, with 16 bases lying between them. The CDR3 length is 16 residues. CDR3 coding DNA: TGTGCCAGCAGTGATTTTGGGCAGAGCAATTACAATGAGCAGTTCTTC. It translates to CASSDFGQSNYNEQFF.

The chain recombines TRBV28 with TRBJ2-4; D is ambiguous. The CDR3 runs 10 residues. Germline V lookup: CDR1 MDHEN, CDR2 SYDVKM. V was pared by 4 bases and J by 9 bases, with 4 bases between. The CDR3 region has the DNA TGTGCCAGCAGTTCGGGCATTCAGTACTTC. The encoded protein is CASSSGIQYF.

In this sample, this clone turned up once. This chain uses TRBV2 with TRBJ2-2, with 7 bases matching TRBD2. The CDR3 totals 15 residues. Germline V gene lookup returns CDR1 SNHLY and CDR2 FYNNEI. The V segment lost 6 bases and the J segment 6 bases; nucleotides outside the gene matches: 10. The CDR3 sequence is CASSGGTYQSGELFF. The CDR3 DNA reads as TGTGCCAGCAGCGGGGGGACTTATCAGTCCGGGGAGCTGTTTTTT.

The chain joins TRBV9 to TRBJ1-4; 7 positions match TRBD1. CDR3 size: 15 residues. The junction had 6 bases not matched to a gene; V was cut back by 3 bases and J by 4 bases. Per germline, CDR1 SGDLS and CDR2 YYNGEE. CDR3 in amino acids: CASSGTGAFNEKLFF. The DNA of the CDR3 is TGTGCCAGCAGCGGCACAGGGGCGTTTAATGAAAAACTGTTTTTT.

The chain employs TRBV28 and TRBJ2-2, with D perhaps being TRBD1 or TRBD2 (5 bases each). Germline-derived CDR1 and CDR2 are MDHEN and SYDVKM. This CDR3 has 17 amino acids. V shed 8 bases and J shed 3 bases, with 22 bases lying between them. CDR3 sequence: CASGPLGRQTDTGELFF. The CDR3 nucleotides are TGTGCCAGCGGACCTCTGGGACGTCAAACCGACACCGGGGAGCTGTTTTTT.